This T cell receptor beta chain originates from a study of cytomegalovirus exposure and HLA in healthy donors. Notes on the study in general: In vitro assays verified that three CMV-associated chains recognized CMV antigens specifically.

Participants comprised healthy donors of bone marrow. Donors likely had unrecorded immune exposures despite being nominally healthy when sampled. PCR used 60 Vbeta primers and 13 Jbeta primers. The assay was immunoSEQ multiplex PCR, and TCRdb's table has in-frame clones only and misses some. The table includes over 150,000 clones, roughly two thirds detected once. As for this clone: The antigen remains unidentified.

The CDR3 runs 17 residues. CDR1 SGHVS and CDR2 FNYEAQ come from the germline V gene. J was trimmed by 2 bases and V by 0 bases; bases with no gene match: 8. The rearrangement links TRBV7-6 to TRBJ2-7, with TRBD2 matching 9 bases. The specimen sequenced was PBMCs. The receptor was isolated from a woman in her forties in good health and CMV-seropositive. In DNA, the CDR3 is TGTGCCAGCAGCTTAGCGCGGTGGGCGGGGGGGCCCTACGAGCAGTACTTC. Translation gives CASSLARWAGGPYEQYF.